The present T cell receptor beta chain was sequenced within a study of molecular identifiers for immune sequencing clone quantification (dated by TCRdb to 2016 to 2019). Background for the entire study: For a replicate experiment, RNA from around 20,000 or 100,000 naive CD8 T cells was divided into five aliquots, of which four were sequenced. The study was a methods study using CD8 T cells to benchmark molecular-identifier clustering-based TCR repertoire sequencing (MIDCIRS) and TCR RNA copy counting. What the work shows at the level of the full study, not this receptor alone: In CMV-specific effector cells, over 98% of molecules were held by clones above 20 RNA copies, whereas under 1% of molecules were held by such clones in naive cells. Modeling indicated approximately 2.7 TCR RNA copies recovered per cell, compared with 7.5 to 10 by digital PCR, which implies a capture efficiency of around 31%. When barcode sub-clustering was left out, chimeric consensus sequences inflated TCR diversity, with chimeras reaching as high as 47%. Identical TCR molecules sharing a barcode could cause highly expanded clone sizes to be underestimated. Spiked-in Jurkat TCR RNA equal to a single cell's worth was reported to be detectable even within 1,200,000 naive CD8 T cells. The naive libraries included spiked-in Jurkat TCR RNA (fewer than eleven copies' worth), and this RNA is not part of the donor repertoire.

The CDR3 starts with the cysteine, ends with the phenylalanine, and has 14 residues. Only the CDR3 DNA is retained, 42 bases long and in frame from the first base. CDR1 and CDR2 were assigned from the germline V gene as SGHAT and FQNNGV. The junction shows trimming of 2 bases on V and 4 bases on J, and the gene matches do not reach 4 bases of it. For this clonotype: Its antigen has not been determined. No base quality values were provided; no much bigger clone lies one nucleotide off.

Libraries were constructed by PCR. The run used a NextSeq 500. Bulk TCR libraries were prepared as previously described, using TCR primers listed in Table S5. The Qiagen AllPrep DNA/RNA kit was used to purify total RNA. Before analysis, reads from multiple sequencing runs of one library were combined. The published analysis was carried out like this. Only reads with exact TCR constant sequence were kept, trimmed to 150 nt, and grouped by their 12-nt molecular barcodes. Reads inside each barcode group were sub-clustered using a 15% Levenshtein threshold, and a quality-weighted consensus sequence was constructed for each RNA molecule. Non-functional sequences were discarded, and so were lower-count sequences lying one edit away from another sequence. Based on a fit of two negative binomial distributions, barcode sub-clusters having less than 20% of the maximum read count were discarded. TCRdb took the public reads, trimmed them with fastp at Q25, ran MiXCR for clone calling and kept in-frame beta chains. For every CDR3 protein sequence, its rows merge into one entry that carries the most common genes and DNA. The V and J calls, along with clone size, are taken from TCRdb and not from the paper's own processing. In this sample the table shows under 600,000 distinct CDR3 sequences, about a quarter of which occur a single time. Of the sample, about 0.75% is held by the ten largest clones.

Libraries of naive CD8 T cells were generated from around 20,000 to 990,000 sorted cells, with 10%, 30% or 50% of the purified RNA used. Naive CD8 T cells, defined as CD8+CD4-CCR7+CD45RA+, were FACS-sorted into RLT Plus buffer on a BD FACSAria II. To test detection sensitivity, Jurkat RNA equal to some 11 TCR copies was added to samples of about 20,000-1,000,000 naive CD8 T cells. CD8 T cells were enriched using RosetteSep CD8+ T Cell Enrichment Cocktail and Ficoll-Paque, and the enriched cells then underwent ACK red cell lysis. The rearrangement joined TRBV11-2 to TRBJ2-5, with TRBD2 identical over 7 junction bases. Sequenced sample: naive CD8+ T cells from blood, with Jurkat cell RNA spiked in. The cell subset or site label, as the study defines it: FACS-sorted CD8+CD4-CCR7+CD45RA+ naive T cells. The source is a human donor in good health. Some libraries in this study had Jurkat cell RNA spiked in. The CDR3 protein sequence reads: CASSLRRGSETQYF. The bases are TGTGCCAGCAGCTTACGGCGGGGGTCAGAGACCCAGTACTTC. The full variable domain, completed from the reference TRBV11-2 and TRBJ2-5 proteins outside the CDR3, reads EAGVAQSPRYKIIEKRQSVAFWCNPISGHATLYWYQQILGQGPKLLIQFQNNGVVDDSQLPKDRFSAERLKGVDSTLKIQPAKLEDSAVYLCASSLRRGSETQYFGPGTRLLVL.